This paragraph covers one TCR beta chain sequence. Its antigen is not identified. Documented time point: peripheral blood 6 weeks after treatment start. Patients were living with locally advanced or metastatic urothelial carcinoma. Sample contribution per patient ranged from 1 to 8, covering pretreatment and on-treatment. The record originates from a study of PD-L1 blockade in urothelial cancer. The wider study: Reported median T cell count for blood samples was roughly 150,000. Overall study findings and caveats: Pretreatment TCR clonality in blood, when below the median, was predictive of better survival.

Here immunoSEQ multiplex PCR was the method, and the copy in TCRdb shows in-frame clones only, minus some. The data hold around 66,000 clones, with roughly 90% observed a single time. V lost 6 bases and J lost 3; bases outside the gene matches: 4. CDR1 and CDR2 (germline): LGHNT, FRNRAP. This CDR3 region has 13 residues. The material sequenced was PBMCs, taken around atezolizumab (anti-PD-L1) treatment. This receptor was obtained from a man in his 60s with urothelial cancer. The rearrangement links TRBV12-5 to TRBJ2-7, with TRBD2 matching 8 bases. The CDR3 nucleotides are TGTGCTAGTGGCTCCAGCGGGAGCTACGAGCAGTACTTC. This encodes CASGSSGSYEQYF.